This TCR beta chain was profiled in a study of T-cell memory formation after mild COVID-19. Study in general: TCR clusters were mostly confined to one donor each.

This clonotype appeared a single time. Antigen specificity is unknown. Study results and limitations: The authors did not confirm SARS-CoV-2 specificity of second-wave clones peaking day 37.

A 5'RACE reaction primed in the constant segment made cDNA libraries of TCR alpha and TCR beta, and these carried sample barcodes and UMIs. Each CDR3 protein gets one entry after TCRdb re-called the 5' RACE reads with MiXCR. The data show some 260,000 distinct CDR3 sequences, with 16% seen just once and around 3.8% held by the top ten. Germline CDR1 and CDR2: MDHEN and SYDVKM. The CDR3 extends over 13 amino acids. Trimming shortened V by 10 bases and J by 6 bases, and 15 bases separated the two germline ends. This TCR came from a man between 18 and 35 years old who had mild COVID-19 (a few samples of this study predate the infection). Cell type and time point are not known. This chain links TRBV28 with TRBJ1-4; perhaps TRBD1 as D (6 bases). Sequenced material: PBMCs or a T cell subset sorted from them (not recorded which). CDR3 amino acids: CATEQGIDEKLFF. In nucleotides, the CDR3 is TGTGCCACGGAACAGGGTATTGATGAAAAACTGTTTTTT.